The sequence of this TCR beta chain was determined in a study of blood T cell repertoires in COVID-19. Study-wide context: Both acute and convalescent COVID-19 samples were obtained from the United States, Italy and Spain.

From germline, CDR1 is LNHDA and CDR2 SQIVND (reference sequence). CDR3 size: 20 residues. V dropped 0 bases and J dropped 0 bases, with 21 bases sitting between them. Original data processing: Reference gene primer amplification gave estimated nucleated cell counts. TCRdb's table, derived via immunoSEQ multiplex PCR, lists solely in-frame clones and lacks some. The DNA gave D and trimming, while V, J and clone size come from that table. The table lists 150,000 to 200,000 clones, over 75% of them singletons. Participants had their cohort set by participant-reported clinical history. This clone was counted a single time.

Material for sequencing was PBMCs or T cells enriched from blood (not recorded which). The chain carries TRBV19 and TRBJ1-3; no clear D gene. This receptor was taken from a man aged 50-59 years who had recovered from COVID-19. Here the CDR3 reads CASSIDPPTFDMLSGNTIYF. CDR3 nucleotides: TGTGCCAGTAGTATAGACCCACCGACCTTTGACATGCTCTCTGGAAACACCATATATTTT.